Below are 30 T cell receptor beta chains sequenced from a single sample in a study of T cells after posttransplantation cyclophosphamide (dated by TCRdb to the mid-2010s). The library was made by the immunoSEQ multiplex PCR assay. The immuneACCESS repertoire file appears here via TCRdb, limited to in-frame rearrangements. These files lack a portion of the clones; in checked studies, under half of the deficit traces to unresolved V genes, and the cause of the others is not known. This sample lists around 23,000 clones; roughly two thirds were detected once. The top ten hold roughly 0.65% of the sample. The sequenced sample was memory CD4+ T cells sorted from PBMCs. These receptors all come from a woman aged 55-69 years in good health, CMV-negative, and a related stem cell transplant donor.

The CDR3 region is CASSLDSNTEAFF. DNA of the CDR3: TGTGCCAGCAGCCTGGACAGTAACACTGAAGCTTTCTTT. The chain carries TRBV5-4 and TRBJ1-1; D possibly corresponds to TRBD1 (6 bases). This CDR3 is built from 13 residues. Looked up from germline, CDR1 is SGHNT and CDR2 is YYREEE (reference sequence). V lost 4 bases, J lost 2 bases, and 9 bases lay in between.

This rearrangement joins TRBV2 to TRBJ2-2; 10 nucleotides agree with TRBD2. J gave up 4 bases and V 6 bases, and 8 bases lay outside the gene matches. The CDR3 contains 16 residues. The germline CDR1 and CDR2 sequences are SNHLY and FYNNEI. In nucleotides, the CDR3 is TGTGCCAGCAGGGACGCTAGCGGGGGTATCACCGGGGAGCTGTTTTTT. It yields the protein CASRDASGGITGELFF.

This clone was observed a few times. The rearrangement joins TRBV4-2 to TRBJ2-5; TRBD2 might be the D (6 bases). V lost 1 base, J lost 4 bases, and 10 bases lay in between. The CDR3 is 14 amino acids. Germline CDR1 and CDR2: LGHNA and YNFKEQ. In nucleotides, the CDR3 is TGTGCCAGCAGCCAAGGTTCAGCGGGAGAGACCCAGTACTTC. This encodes CASSQGSAGETQYF.

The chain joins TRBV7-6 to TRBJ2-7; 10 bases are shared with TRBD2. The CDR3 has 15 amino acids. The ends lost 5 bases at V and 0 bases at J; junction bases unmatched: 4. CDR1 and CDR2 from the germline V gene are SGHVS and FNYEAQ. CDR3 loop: CASSGLAASSYEQYF. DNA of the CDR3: TGTGCCAGCAGCGGACTAGCGGCCAGCTCCTACGAGCAGTACTTC.

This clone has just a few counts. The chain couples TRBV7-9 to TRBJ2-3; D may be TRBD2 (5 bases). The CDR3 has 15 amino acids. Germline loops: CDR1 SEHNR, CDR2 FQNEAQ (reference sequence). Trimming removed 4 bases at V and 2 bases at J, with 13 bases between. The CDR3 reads CASSYWTAATDTQYF. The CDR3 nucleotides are TGTGCCAGCAGCTACTGGACTGCAGCCACAGATACGCAGTATTTT.

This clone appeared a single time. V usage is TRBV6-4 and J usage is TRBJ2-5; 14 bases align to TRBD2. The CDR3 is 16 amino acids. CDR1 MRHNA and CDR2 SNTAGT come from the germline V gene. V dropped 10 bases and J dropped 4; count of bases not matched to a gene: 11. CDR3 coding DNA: TGTGCCACCAAGGGGACTAGCGGGAGAAGAGGAGAGACCCAGTACTTC. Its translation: CATKGTSGRRGETQYF.

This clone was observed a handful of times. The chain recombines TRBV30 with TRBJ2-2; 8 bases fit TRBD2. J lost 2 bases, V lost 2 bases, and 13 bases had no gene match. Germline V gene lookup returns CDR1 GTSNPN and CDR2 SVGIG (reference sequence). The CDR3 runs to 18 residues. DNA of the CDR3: TGTGCCTGGAGTTCCCTCCGGGCCGGGGGGGATAACACCGGGGAGCTGTTTTTT. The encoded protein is CAWSSLRAGGDNTGELFF. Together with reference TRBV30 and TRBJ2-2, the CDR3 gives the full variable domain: SQTIHQWPATLVQPVGSPLSLECTVEGTSNPNLYWYRQAAGRGLQLLFYSVGIGQISSEVPQNLSASRPQDRQFILSSKKLLLSDSGFYLCAWSSLRAGGDNTGELFFGEGSRLTVL.

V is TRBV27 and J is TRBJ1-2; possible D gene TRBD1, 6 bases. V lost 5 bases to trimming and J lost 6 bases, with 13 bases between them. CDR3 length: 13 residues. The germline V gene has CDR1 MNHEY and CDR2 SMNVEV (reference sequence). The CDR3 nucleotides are TGTGCCAGCAGTACTACAGGGAGGGATGGCTACACCTTC. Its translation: CASSTTGRDGYTF.

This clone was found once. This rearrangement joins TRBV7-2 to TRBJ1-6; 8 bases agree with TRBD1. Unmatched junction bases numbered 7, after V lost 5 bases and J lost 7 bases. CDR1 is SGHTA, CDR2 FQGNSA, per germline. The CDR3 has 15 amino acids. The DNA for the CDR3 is TGTGCCAGCAGCCCACGGACAGGGAACAATTCACCCCTCCACTTT. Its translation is CASSPRTGNNSPLHF. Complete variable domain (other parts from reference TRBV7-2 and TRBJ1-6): GAGVSQSPSNKVTEKGKDVELRCDPISGHTALYWYRQSLGQGLEFLIYFQGNSAPDKSGLPSDRFSAERTGGSVSTLTIQRTQQEDSAVYLCASSPRTGNNSPLHFGNGTRLTVT.

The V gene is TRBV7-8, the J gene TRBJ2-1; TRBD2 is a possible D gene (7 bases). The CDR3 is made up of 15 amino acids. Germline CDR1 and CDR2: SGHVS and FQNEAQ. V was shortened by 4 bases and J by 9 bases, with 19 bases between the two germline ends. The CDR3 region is CASSSRGEGRGEQFF. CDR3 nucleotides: TGTGCCAGCAGCTCGAGGGGGGAGGGCCGGGGTGAGCAGTTCTTC.

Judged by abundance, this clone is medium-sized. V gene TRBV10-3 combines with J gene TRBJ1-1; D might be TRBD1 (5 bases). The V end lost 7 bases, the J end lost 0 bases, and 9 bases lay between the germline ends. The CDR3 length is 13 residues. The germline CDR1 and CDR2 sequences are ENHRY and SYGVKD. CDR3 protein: CAITTDMNTEAFF. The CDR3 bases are TGTGCCATCACTACGGACATGAACACTGAAGCTTTCTTT.

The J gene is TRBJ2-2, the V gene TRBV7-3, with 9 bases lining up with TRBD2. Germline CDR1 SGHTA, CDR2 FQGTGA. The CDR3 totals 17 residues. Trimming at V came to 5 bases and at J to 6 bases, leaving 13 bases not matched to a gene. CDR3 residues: CASSLSNSRGGAGELFF. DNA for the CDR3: TGTGCCAGCAGCCTAAGTAACTCGCGGGGGGGCGCCGGGGAGCTGTTTTTT.

The CDR3 DNA reads TGTGCCAGCAGTGCCCAAACTTGGGACAGGGGTACAGGTCAGCCCCAGCATTTT. As protein: CASSAQTWDRGTGQPQHF. The chain couples TRBV28 to TRBJ1-5, with 10 bases matching TRBD1. Germline-derived CDR1 and CDR2 are MDHEN and SYDVKM. The V and J ends lost 5 bases and 6 bases, in that order; junction bases with no gene match: 16. The CDR3 sequence is 18 residues long.

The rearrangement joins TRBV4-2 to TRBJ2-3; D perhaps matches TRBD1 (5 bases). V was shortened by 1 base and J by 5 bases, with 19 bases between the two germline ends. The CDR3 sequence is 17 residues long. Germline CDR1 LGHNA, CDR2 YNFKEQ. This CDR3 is CASSQVGQGRSGDTQYF. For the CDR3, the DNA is TGTGCCAGCAGCCAAGTGGGGCAGGGCAGATCGGGAGATACGCAGTATTTT.

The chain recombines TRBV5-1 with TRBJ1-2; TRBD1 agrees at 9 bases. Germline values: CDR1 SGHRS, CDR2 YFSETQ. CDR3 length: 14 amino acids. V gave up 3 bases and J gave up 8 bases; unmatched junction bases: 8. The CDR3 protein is CASSYADRGGGYTF. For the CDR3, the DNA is TGCGCCAGCAGCTACGCGGACAGGGGAGGCGGCTACACCTTC.

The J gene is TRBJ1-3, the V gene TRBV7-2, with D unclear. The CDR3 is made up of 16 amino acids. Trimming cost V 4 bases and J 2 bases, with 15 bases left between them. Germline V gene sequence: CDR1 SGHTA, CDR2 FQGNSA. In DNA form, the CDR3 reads TGTGCCAGCAGCTCGAGGGCCGGAAACCCTGGAAACACCATATATTTT. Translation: CASSSRAGNPGNTIYF.

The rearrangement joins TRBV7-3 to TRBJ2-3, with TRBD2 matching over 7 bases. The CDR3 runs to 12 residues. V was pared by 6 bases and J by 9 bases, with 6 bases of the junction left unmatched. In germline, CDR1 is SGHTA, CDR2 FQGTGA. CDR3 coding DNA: TGTGCCAGCAGACTGCCCGGGGGGACGCAGTATTTT. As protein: CASRLPGGTQYF.

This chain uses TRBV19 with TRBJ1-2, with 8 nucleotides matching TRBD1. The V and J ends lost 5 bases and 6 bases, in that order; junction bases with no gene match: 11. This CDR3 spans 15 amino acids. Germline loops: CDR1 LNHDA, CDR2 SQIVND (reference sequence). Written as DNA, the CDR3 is TGTGCCAGTAGTGTGACCAGGGGGCGCGGAAATGGCTACACCTTC. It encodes CASSVTRGRGNGYTF.

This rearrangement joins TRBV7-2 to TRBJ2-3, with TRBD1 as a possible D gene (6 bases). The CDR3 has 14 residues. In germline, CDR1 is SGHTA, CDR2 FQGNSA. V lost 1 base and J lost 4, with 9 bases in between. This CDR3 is CASSLGGPSDTQYF. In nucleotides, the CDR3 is TGTGCCAGCAGCTTAGGGGGGCCCTCAGATACGCAGTATTTT. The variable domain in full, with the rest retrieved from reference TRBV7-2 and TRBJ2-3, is GAGVSQSPSNKVTEKGKDVELRCDPISGHTALYWYRQSLGQGLEFLIYFQGNSAPDKSGLPSDRFSAERTGGSVSTLTIQRTQQEDSAVYLCASSLGGPSDTQYFGPGTRLTVL.

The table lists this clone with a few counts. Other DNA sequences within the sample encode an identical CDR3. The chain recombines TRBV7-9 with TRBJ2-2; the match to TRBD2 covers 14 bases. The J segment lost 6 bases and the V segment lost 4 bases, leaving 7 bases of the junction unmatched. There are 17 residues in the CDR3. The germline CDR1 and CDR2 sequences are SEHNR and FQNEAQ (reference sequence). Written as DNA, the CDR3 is TGTGCCAGCAGCTCGAACCGACTAGCGGGGGGGCCCGGGGAGCTGTTTTTT. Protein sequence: CASSSNRLAGGPGELFF. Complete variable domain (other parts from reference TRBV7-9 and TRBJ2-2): DTGVSQNPRHKITKRGQNVTFRCDPISEHNRLYWYRQTLGQGPEFLTYFQNEAQLEKSRLLSDRFSAERPKGSFSTLEIQRTEQGDSAMYLCASSSNRLAGGPGELFFGEGSRLTVL.

CDR3 loop: CASSLTSGSPDTQYF. CDR3 DNA: TGTGCCAGCAGCCTGACTAGCGGGAGTCCAGATACGCAGTATTTT. This chain uses TRBV7-6 with TRBJ2-3; TRBD2 matches at 12 bases. This CDR3 has 15 amino acids. Germline V gene lookup returns CDR1 SGHVS and CDR2 FNYEAQ. The ends lost 5 bases at V and 4 bases at J; junction bases unmatched: 4.

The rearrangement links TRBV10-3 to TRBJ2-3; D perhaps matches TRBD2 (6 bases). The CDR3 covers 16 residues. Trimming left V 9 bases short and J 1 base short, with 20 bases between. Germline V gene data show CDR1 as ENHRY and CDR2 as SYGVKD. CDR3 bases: TGTGCCATATCTGCTCAAACTAGCCGACGCACAGATACGCAGTATTTT. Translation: CAISAQTSRRTDTQYF.

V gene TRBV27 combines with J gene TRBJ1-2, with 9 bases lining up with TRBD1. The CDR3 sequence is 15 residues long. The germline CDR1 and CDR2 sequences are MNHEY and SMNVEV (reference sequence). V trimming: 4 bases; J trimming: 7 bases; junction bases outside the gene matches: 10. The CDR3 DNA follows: TGTGCCAGCAGTTCACGGGACAGGGACGGAATTGGCTACACCTTC. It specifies CASSSRDRDGIGYTF.

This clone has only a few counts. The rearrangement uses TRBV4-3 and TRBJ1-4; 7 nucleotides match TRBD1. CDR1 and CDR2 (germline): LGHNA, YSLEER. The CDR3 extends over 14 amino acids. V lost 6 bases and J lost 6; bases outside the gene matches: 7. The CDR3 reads CASSFQGGDEKLFF. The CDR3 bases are TGCGCCAGCAGTTTCCAGGGGGGAGATGAAAAACTGTTTTTT.

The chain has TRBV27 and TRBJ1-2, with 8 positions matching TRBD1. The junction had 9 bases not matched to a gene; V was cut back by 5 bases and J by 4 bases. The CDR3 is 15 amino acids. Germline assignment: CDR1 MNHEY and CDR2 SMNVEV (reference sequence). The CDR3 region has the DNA TGTGCCAGCAGTGCCAGGGACAGGCCCACCTATGGCTACACCTTC. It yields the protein CASSARDRPTYGYTF.

CDR3 sequence reads: CASSPGTSGRRYEQYF. CDR3 bases: TGTGCCAGCAGTCCCGGGACTAGCGGGAGGAGGTACGAGCAGTACTTC. This chain links TRBV9 with TRBJ2-7; 15 nucleotides match TRBD2. After removal of 5 bases from V and 4 bases from J, the junction contained 7 bases not matched to a gene. The CDR3 totals 16 residues. Germline loops: CDR1 SGDLS, CDR2 YYNGEE. The whole variable domain, remainder taken from reference TRBV9 and TRBJ2-7, is DSGVTQTPKHLITATGQRVTLRCSPRSGDLSVYWYQQSLDQGLQFLIQYYNGEERAKGNILERFSAQQFPDLHSELNLSSLELGDSALYFCASSPGTSGRRYEQYFGPGTRLTVT.

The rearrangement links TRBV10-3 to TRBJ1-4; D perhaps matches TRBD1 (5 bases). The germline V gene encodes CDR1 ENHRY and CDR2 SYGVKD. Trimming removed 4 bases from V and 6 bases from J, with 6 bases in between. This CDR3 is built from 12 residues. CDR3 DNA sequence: TGTGCCATCAGTGCGACAGATGAAAAACTGTTTTTT. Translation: CAISATDEKLFF.

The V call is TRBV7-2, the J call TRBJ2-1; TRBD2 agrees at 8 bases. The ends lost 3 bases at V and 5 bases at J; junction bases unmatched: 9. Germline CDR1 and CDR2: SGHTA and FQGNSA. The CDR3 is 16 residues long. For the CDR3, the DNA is TGTGCCAGCAGCTTCTCGGGACTAGTAAGTCACAATGAGCAGTTCTTC. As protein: CASSFSGLVSHNEQFF.

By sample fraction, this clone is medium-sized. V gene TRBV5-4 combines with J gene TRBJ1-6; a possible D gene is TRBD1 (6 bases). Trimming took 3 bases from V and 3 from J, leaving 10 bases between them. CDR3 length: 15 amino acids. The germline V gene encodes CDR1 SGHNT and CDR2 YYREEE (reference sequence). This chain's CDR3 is CASSWGGGYNSPLHF. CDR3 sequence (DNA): TGTGCCAGCAGCTGGGGAGGGGGCTATAATTCACCCCTCCACTTT.

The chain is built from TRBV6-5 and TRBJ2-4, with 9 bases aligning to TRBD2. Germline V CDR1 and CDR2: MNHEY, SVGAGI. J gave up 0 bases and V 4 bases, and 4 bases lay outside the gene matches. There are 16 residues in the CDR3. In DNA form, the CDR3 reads TGTGCCAGCAGTTCGAGGCGGGGGGGAGCCAAAAACATTCAGTACTTC. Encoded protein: CASSSRRGGAKNIQYF.